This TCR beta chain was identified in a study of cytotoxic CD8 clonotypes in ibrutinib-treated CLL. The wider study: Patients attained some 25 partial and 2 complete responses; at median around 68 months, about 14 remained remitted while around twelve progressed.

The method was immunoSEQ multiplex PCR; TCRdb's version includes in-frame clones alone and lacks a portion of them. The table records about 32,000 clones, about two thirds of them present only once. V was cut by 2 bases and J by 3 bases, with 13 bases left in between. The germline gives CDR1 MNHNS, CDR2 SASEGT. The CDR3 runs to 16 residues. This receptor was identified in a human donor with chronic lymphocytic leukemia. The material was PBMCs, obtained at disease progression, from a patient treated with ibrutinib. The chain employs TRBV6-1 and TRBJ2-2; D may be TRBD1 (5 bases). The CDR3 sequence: CASSERSGLDTGELFF. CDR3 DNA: TGTGCCAGCAGTGAAAGGTCAGGGTTGGACACCGGGGAGCTGTTTTTT.